This paragraph reports one TCR beta chain. Its antigen is currently unknown. The source of the sample is a study of identical twins. Overall study findings and caveats: For cord blood, abundant beta clonotypes had fewer insertions, unlike memory repertoires, which showed none. Conclusions leaned on cross-sectional statistical analysis and did not track the same donors over time.

Donors uniformly comprised healthy Caucasians. TCRdb reanalysed the 5' RACE reads using MiXCR and keeps one entry per CDR3 protein. The sample holds 250,000 to 350,000 distinct CDR3 sequences, 8% to 9.5% seen once. The sample was also reused in another study, on yellow fever vaccine responses in identical twins.

The source is a woman aged 18-29 years in good health. The sequencing sample was made of CD8+ T cells sorted from blood.

In DNA form, the CDR3 reads TGCGCCAGCAGCCAAGATAATACAGCCTACAATGAGCAGTTCTTC. It yields the protein CASSQDNTAYNEQFF. The gene calls are TRBV4-3 and TRBJ2-1, with D uncertain. The germline V gene has CDR1 LGHNA and CDR2 YSLEER. The CDR3 spans 15 residues. V was trimmed by 0 bases and J by 2 bases, leaving 8 bases between them.